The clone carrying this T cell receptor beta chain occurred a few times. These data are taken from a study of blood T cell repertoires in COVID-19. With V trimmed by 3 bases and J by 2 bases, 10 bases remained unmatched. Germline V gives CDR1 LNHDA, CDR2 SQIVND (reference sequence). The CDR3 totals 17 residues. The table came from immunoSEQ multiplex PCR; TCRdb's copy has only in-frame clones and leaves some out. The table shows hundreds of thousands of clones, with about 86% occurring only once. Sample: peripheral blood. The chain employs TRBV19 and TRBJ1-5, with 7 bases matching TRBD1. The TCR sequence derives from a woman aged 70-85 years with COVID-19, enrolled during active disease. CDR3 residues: CASSMRQGVSGNQPQHF. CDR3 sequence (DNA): TGTGCCAGTAGTATGAGGCAGGGGGTTTCTGGCAATCAGCCCCAGCATTTT.